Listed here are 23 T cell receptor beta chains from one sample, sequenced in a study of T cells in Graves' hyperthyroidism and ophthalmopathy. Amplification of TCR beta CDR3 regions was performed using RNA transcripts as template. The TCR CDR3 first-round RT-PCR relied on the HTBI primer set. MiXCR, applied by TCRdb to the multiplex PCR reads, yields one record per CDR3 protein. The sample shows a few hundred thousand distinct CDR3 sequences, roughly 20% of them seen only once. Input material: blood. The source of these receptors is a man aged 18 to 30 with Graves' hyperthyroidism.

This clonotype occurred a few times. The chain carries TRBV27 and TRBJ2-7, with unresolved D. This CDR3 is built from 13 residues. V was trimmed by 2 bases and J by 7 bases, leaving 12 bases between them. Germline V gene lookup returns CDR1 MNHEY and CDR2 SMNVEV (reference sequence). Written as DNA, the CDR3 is TGTGCCAGCAGTTTAATGGGTCCAAAGGAGCAGTACTTC. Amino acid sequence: CASSLMGPKEQYF.

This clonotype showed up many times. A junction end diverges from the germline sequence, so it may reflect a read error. CDR3 amino acids: CASRLGPIRQETQYF. For the CDR3, the DNA is TGTGCCAGCAGGTTAGGGCCGATTCGACAAGAGACCCAGTACTTC. The chain links TRBV12-3 or TRBV12-4 to TRBJ2-5, with D hard to call. The CDR3 loop spans 15 amino acids.

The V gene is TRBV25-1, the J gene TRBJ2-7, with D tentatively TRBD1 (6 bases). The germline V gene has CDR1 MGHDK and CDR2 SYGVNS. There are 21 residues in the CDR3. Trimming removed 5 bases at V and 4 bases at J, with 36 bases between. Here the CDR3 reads CASSPPLASGQHNPIGYEQYF. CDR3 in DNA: TGTGCCAGCAGTCCACCTCTCGCCTCGGGACAACATAATCCGATAGGGTACGAGCAGTACTTC.

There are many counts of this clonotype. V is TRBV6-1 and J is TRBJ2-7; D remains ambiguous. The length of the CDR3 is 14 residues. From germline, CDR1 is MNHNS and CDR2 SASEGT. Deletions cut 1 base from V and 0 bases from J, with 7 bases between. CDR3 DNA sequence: TGTGCCAGCAGTGAAGTGACGGCCTCCTACGAGCAGTACTTC. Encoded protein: CASSEVTASYEQYF.

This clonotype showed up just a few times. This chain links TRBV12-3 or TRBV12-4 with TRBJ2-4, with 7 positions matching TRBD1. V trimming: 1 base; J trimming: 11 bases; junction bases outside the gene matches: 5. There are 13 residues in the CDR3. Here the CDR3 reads CASSLGTGRLQYF. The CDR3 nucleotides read TGTGCCAGCAGTTTAGGGACAGGTCGTCTTCAGTACTTC.

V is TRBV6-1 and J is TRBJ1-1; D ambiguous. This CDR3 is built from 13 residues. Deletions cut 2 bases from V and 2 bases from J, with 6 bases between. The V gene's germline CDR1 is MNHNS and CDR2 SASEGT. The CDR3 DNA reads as TGTGCCAGCAGTGAAACCGATAACACTGAAGCTTTCTTT. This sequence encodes CASSETDNTEAFF.

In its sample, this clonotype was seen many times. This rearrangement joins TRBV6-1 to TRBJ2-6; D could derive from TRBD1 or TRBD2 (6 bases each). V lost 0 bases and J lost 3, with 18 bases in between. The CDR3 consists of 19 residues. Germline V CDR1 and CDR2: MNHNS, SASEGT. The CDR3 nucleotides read TGTGCCAGCAGTGAAGCAACGGGGGCGGGGCTCGATGGGGCCAACGTCCTGACTTTC. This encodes CASSEATGAGLDGANVLTF.

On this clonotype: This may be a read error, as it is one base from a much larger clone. For the CDR3, the DNA is TGTGGCAGCAGTTTCGGCAAAGCCAACACTGAAGCTTTCTTT. Amino acids: CGSSFGKANTEAFF. The J gene is TRBJ1-1, the V gene TRBV6-5; D is unresolved. Germline V gene sequence: CDR1 MNHEY, CDR2 SVGAGI. CDR3 length: 14 amino acids.

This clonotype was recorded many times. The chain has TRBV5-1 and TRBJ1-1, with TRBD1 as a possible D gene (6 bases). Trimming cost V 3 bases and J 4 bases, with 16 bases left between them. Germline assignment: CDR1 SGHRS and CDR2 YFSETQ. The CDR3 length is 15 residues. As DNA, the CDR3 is TGCGCCAGCAGCTGGGGGACATACGATGGCACTGAAGCTTTCTTT. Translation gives CASSWGTYDGTEAFF.

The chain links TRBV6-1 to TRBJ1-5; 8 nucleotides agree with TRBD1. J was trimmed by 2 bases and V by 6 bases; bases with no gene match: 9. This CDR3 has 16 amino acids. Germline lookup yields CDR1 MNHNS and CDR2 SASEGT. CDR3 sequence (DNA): TGTGCCAGCAGCCCCCGACAGGGGATCCGCAATCAGCCCCAGCATTTT. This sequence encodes CASSPRQGIRNQPQHF.

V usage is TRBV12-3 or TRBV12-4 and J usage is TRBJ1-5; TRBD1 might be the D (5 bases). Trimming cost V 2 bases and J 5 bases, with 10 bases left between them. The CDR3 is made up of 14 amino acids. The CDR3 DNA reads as TGTGCCAGCAGTTTAAGACCAGGGTATCAGCCCCAGCATTTT. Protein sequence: CASSLRPGYQPQHF.

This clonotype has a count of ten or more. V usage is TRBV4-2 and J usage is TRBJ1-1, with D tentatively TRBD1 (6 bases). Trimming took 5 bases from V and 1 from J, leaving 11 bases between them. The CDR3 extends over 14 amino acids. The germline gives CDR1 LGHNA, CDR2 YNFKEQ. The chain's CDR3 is CASSLMTGNTEAFF. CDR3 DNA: TGTGCCAGCAGCTTGATGACAGGGAACACTGAAGCTTTCTTT.

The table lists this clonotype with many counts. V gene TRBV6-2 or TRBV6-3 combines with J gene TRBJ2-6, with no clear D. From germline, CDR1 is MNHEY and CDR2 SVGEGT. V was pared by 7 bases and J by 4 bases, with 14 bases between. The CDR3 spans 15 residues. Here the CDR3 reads CASTSRVAGANVLTF. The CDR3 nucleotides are TGTGCCAGCACAAGTAGGGTAGCCGGGGCCAACGTCCTGACTTTC.

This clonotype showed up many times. CDR3 protein: CASTRAGSIYEQYF. CDR3 nucleotide sequence: TGTGCCAGCACCCGAGCGGGTTCCATCTACGAGCAGTACTTC. The genes are TRBV7-9 and TRBJ2-7; a weak D match, TRBD2 (6 bases). The germline CDR1 and CDR2 sequences are SEHNR and FQNEAQ (reference sequence). CDR3 length: 14 residues. V was cut by 7 bases and J by 3 bases, with 16 bases left in between.

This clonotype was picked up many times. The CDR3 nucleotides read TGTGCCAGCAGTGAGACGCACGAGCAGTACTTC. Its protein product is CASSETHEQYF. The J gene is TRBJ2-7, the V gene TRBV2; D is unresolved. Germline V gene lookup returns CDR1 SNHLY and CDR2 FYNNEI. This CDR3 is built from 11 residues. Trimming stripped 3 bases from V and 5 bases from J, with 5 bases between.

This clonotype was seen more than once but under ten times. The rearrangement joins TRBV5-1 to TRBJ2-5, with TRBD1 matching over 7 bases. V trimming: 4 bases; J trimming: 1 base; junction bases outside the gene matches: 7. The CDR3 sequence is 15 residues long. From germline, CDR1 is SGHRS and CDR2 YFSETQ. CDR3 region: CASSQGTAFQETQYF. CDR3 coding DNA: TGCGCCAGCAGCCAAGGGACAGCCTTCCAAGAGACCCAGTACTTC.

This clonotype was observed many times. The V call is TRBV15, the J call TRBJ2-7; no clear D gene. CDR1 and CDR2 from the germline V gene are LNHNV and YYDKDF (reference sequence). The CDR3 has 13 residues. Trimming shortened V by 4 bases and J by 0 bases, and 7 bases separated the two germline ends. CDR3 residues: CATSMDVSYEQYF. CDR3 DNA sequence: TGTGCCACCAGCATGGACGTCTCCTACGAGCAGTACTTC.

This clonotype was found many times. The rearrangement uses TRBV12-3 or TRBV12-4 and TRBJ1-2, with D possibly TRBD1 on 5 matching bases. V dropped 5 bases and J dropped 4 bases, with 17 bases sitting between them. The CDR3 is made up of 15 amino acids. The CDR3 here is CASSPLVGLVYGYTF. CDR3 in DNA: TGTGCCAGCAGTCCCCTCGTGGGGCTTGTCTATGGCTACACCTTC.

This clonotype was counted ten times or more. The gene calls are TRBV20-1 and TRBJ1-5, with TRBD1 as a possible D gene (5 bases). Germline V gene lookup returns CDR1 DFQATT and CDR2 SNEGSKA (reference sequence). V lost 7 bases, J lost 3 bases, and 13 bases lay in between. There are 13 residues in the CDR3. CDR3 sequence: CSGVRGVNQPQHF. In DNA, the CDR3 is TGCAGTGGGGTTCGGGGCGTCAATCAGCCCCAGCATTTT.

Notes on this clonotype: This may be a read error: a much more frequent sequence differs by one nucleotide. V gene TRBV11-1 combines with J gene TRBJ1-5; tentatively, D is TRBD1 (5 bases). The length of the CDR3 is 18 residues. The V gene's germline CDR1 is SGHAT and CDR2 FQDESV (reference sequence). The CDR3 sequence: CASSLAPPGRGGNQPKHF. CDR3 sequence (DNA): TGTGCCAGCAGCTTAGCGCCTCCAGGGAGAGGAGGCAATCAGCCCAAGCATTTT.

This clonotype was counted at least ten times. The CDR3 DNA reads as TGTGCCAGCAGCTCTCTAGCGGGGCCAAACCAAGAGACCCAGTACTTC. This sequence encodes CASSSLAGPNQETQYF. V usage is TRBV6-1 and J usage is TRBJ2-5; TRBD2 matches 9 bases. Unmatched junction bases numbered 8, after V lost 6 bases and J lost 0 bases. This CDR3 comprises 16 residues. CDR1 MNHNS and CDR2 SASEGT come from the germline V gene.

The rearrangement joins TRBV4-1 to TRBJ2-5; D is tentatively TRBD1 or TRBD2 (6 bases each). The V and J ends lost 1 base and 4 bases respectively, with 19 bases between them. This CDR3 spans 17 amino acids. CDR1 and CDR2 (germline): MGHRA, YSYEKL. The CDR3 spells CASSQVPSGDSVETQYF. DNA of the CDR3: TGCGCCAGCAGCCAAGTCCCCTCAGGGGACTCGGTAGAGACCCAGTACTTC.

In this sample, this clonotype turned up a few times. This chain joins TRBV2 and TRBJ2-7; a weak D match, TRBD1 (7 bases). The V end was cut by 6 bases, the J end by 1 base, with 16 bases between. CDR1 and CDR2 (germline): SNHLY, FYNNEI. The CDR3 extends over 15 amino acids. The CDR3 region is CASRQGEARSYEQYF. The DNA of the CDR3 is TGTGCCAGCAGGCAGGGGGAGGCGAGGTCCTACGAGCAGTACTTC.